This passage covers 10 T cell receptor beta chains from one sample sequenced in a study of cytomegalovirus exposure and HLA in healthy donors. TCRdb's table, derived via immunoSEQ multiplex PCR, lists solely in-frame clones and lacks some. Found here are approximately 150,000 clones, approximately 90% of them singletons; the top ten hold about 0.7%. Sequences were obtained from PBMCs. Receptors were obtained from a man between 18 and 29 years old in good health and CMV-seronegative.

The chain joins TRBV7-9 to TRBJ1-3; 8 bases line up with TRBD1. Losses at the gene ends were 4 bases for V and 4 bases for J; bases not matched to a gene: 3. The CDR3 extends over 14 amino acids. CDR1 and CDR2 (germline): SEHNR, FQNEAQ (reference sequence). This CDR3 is CASSSDREGNTIYF. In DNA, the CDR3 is TGTGCCAGCAGCTCGGACAGGGAGGGAAACACCATATATTTT.

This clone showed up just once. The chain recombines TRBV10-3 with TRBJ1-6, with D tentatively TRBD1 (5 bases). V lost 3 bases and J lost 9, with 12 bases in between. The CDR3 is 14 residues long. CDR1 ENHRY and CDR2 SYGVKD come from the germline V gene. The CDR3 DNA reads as TGTGCCATCAGTGACGGCAGGGAGGGTTCACCCCTCCACTTT. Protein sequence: CAISDGREGSPLHF.

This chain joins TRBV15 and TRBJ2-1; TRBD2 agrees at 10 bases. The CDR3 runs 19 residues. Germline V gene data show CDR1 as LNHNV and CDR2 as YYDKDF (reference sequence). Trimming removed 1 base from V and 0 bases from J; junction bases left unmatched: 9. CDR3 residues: CATSRVGGLASSSYNEQFF. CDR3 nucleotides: TGTGCCACCAGCAGAGTGGGGGGACTAGCGAGTTCCTCCTACAATGAGCAGTTCTTC. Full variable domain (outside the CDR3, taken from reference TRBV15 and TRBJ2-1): DAMVIQNPRYQVTQFGKPVTLSCSQTLNHNVMYWYQQKSSQAPKLLFHYYDKDFNNEADTPDNFQSRRPNTSFCFLDIRSPGLGDTAMYLCATSRVGGLASSSYNEQFFGPGTRLTVL.

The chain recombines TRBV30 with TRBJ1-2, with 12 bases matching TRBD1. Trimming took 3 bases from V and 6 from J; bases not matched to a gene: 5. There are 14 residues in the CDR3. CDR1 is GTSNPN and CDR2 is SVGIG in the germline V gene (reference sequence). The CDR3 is CAWRRDRGQDGYTF. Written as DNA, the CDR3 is TGTGCCTGGAGGAGGGACAGGGGGCAGGATGGCTACACCTTC.

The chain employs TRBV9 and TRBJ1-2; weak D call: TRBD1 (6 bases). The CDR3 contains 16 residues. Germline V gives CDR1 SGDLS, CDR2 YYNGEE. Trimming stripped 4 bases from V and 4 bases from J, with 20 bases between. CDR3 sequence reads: CASSPRGGRDGYGYTF. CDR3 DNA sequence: TGTGCCAGCAGCCCCCGCGGGGGCAGGGATGGCTATGGCTACACCTTC.

CDR3 region: CASSLAGGRSSTDTQYF. The DNA of the CDR3 is TGTGCCAGCTCGCTAGCGGGGGGCCGCTCTAGCACAGATACGCAGTATTTT. The chain recombines TRBV18 with TRBJ2-3; 11 bases agree with TRBD2. This CDR3 comprises 17 residues. Germline loops: CDR1 KGHSH, CDR2 LQKENI. Germline trimming cut 6 bases from V and 0 bases from J; bases unmatched to any gene: 8.

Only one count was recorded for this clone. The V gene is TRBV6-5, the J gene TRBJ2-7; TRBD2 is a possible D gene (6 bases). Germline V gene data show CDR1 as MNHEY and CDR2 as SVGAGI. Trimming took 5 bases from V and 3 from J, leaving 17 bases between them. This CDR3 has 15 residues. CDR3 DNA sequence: TGTGCCAGCAGTACTTTCGCGGGACCAAACTACGAGCAGTACGTC. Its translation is CASSTFAGPNYEQYV.

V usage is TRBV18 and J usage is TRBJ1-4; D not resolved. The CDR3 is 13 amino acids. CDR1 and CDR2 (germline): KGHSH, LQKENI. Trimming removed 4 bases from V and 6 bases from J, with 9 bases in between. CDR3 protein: CASSRGSDEKLFF. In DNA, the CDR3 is TGTGCCAGCTCACGAGGATCGGATGAAAAACTGTTTTTT.

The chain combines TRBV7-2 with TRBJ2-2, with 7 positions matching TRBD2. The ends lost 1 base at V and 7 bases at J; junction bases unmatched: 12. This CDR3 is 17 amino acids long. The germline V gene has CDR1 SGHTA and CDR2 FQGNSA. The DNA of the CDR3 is TGTGCCAGCAGCTTAGGAATTAGTGGAGCGGGAAGCGGGGAGCTGTTTTTT. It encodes CASSLGISGAGSGELFF. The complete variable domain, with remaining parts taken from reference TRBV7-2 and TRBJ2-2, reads GAGVSQSPSNKVTEKGKDVELRCDPISGHTALYWYRQSLGQGLEFLIYFQGNSAPDKSGLPSDRFSAERTGGSVSTLTIQRTQQEDSAVYLCASSLGISGAGSGELFFGEGSRLTVL.

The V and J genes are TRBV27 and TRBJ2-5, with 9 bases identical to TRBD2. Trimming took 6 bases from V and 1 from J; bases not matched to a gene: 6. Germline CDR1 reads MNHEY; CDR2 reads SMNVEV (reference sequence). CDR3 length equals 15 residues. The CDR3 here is CASRPGLAIQETQYF. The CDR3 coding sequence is TGTGCCAGCAGGCCGGGACTAGCCATCCAAGAGACCCAGTACTTC.